This is a list of T cell receptor beta chains from one sample in a study of T cells in Graves' hyperthyroidism and ophthalmopathy. Each CDR3 protein gets one entry after TCRdb re-called the multiplex PCR reads with MiXCR. This sample has approximately 560,000 distinct CDR3 sequences, with approximately 44% found just once. The sequenced material came from peripheral blood or thyroid tissue (not recorded which). Receptors were obtained from a woman aged 18-29 years with Graves' hyperthyroidism. Both conserved end residues are part of each CDR3. Each record gives: V gene, clone size, J gene, CDR3 length, D gene, CDR3 protein, CDR3 DNA. The D gene is left open where the match is weak. Not all rows give a size; the values are once, few, many and, for expanded clones, a class.

V: TRBV7-2; size: few; J: TRBJ1-4; length: 15; D: NA; CDR3: CASSLGGQKNEKLFF; DNA: TGTGCCAGCAGCTTAGGAGGCCAGAAGAATGAAAAACTGTTTTTT
V: TRBV24-1; size: NA; J: TRBJ2-3; length: 14; D: TRBD1; CDR3: CATSSTGALDTQYF; DNA: TGTGCCACCAGTAGCACAGGGGCTCTAGATACGCAGTATTTT
V: TRBV5-6; size: few; J: TRBJ1-2; length: 12; D: NA; CDR3: CASSWGGEGYTF; DNA: TGTGCCAGCAGCTGGGGTGGAGAAGGCTACACCTTC
V: TRBV7-3; size: NA; J: TRBJ2-5; length: 14; D: NA; CDR3: CASSRVGPGETQYF; DNA: TGTGCCAGCAGCCGAGTAGGGCCGGGGGAGACCCAGTACTTC
V: TRBV24-1; size: many; J: TRBJ1-5; length: 14; D: NA; CDR3: CATSAGDPVSPQHF; DNA: TGTGCCACCAGTGCTGGGGACCCGGTATCACCCCAGCATTTT
V: TRBV7-2; size: NA; J: TRBJ1-1; length: 13; D: NA; CDR3: CASSQNGNTEAFF; DNA: TGTGCCAGCAGTCAAAACGGGAACACTGAAGCTTTCTTT
V: TRBV19; size: NA; J: TRBJ2-6; length: 16; D: TRBD1; CDR3: CASSITGGSGANVLTF; DNA: TGTGCCAGTAGTATAACAGGGGGCTCTGGGGCCAACGTCCTGACTTTC
V: TRBV7-9; size: NA; J: TRBJ2-7; length: 13; D: NA; CDR3: CASSFLSGYEQYF; DNA: TGTGCCAGCAGCTTTCTTTCGGGGTACGAGCAGTACTTC
V: TRBV7-6; size: many; J: TRBJ2-7; length: 15; D: TRBD2; CDR3: CASSLGASGSVEQYF; DNA: TGTGCCAGCAGCTTAGGGGCTAGCGGGTCGGTCGAGCAGTACTTC
V: TRBV5-6; size: many; J: TRBJ1-3; length: 16; D: TRBD1; CDR3: CASSYGQGIGGNTIYF; DNA: TGTGCCAGCAGCTACGGACAGGGAATAGGTGGAAACACCATATATTTT
V: TRBV20-1; size: many; J: TRBJ1-1; length: 13; D: NA; CDR3: CSARSTRNTEAFF; DNA: TGCAGTGCTAGGTCGACACGGAACACTGAAGCTTTCTTT
V: TRBV10-3; size: NA; J: TRBJ2-5; length: 12; D: NA; CDR3: CAISPEGVTQYF; DNA: TGTGCCATCAGTCCGGAGGGCGTGACCCAGTACTTC
V: TRBV7-2; size: many; J: TRBJ1-1; length: 12; D: NA; CDR3: CASSLRSTEAFF; DNA: TGTGCCAGCAGCTTACGTTCGACTGAAGCTTTCTTT
V: TRBV12-3/TRBV12-4; size: NA; J: TRBJ1-1; length: 15; D: NA; CDR3: CASSEAERRLTEAFF; DNA: TGTGCCAGCAGTGAAGCAGAGCGGAGGTTGACTGAAGCTTTCTTT
V: TRBV10-3; size: NA; J: TRBJ2-7; length: 15; D: TRBD1; CDR3: CAISVRTGDAYEQYF; DNA: TGTGCCATCAGTGTTCGGACAGGGGACGCCTACGAGCAGTACTTC
V: TRBV5-1; size: NA; J: TRBJ2-7; length: 15; D: NA; CDR3: CASSLAAGSAGEQYF; DNA: TGCGCCAGCAGCTTGGCCGCGGGCTCGGCTGGCGAGCAGTACTTC
V: TRBV29-1; size: many; J: TRBJ1-2; length: 13; D: NA; CDR3: CSVEVVLDYGYTF; DNA: TGCAGCGTTGAGGTGGTGTTAGACTATGGCTACACCTTC
V: TRBV7-3; size: NA; J: TRBJ2-7; length: 16; D: NA; CDR3: CASSLAVGPSSYEQYF; DNA: TGTGCCAGCAGCTTAGCCGTAGGACCCTCCTCCTACGAGCAGTACTTC
V: TRBV9; size: NA; J: TRBJ1-6; length: 15; D: TRBD1; CDR3: CASSANRGNNSPLHF; DNA: TGTGCCAGCAGCGCCAACAGGGGGAATAATTCACCCCTCCACTTT
V: TRBV7-9; size: NA; J: TRBJ1-1; length: 14; D: NA; CDR3: CASSSDTVNTEAFF; DNA: TGTGCCAGCAGCTCTGACACAGTGAACACTGAAGCTTTCTTT
V: TRBV29-1; size: NA; J: TRBJ1-2; length: 11; D: NA; CDR3: CSVEGLVRYTF; DNA: TGCAGCGTTGAAGGGCTTGTCCGCTACACCTTC
V: TRBV10-2; size: few; J: TRBJ2-7; length: 12; D: NA; CDR3: CASSWDIYEQYF; DNA: TGCGCCAGCAGTTGGGATATCTACGAGCAGTACTTC
V: TRBV11-2; size: few; J: TRBJ2-5; length: 16; D: NA; CDR3: CASSFGAQPQGETQYF; DNA: TGTGCCAGCAGCTTTGGGGCACAACCTCAAGGGGAGACCCAGTACTTC
V: TRBV2; size: NA; J: TRBJ2-2; length: 15; D: NA; CDR3: CASSAMGRNTGELSW; DNA: TGTGCCAGCAGTGCGATGGGCAGGAACACCGGGGAGCTGTCTTGG
V: TRBV15; size: NA; J: TRBJ2-5; length: 12; D: NA; CDR3: CATSSYGGTQYF; DNA: TGTGCCACCAGCAGCTACGGGGGGACCCAGTACTTC
V: TRBV20-1; size: NA; J: TRBJ2-7; length: 13; D: TRBD2; CDR3: CSAVSGRADEQYF; DNA: TGCAGTGCTGTTAGCGGGAGGGCCGACGAGCAGTACTTC
V: TRBV9; size: NA; J: TRBJ1-3; length: 14; D: NA; CDR3: CASSSPDSGNTIYF; DNA: TGTGCCAGCAGCAGCCCAGACTCTGGAAACACCATATATTTT
V: TRBV20-1; size: few; J: TRBJ1-4; length: 15; D: NA; CDR3: CSASPPGRRNEKLFF; DNA: TGCAGTGCTAGTCCTCCGGGACGGCGGAATGAAAAACTGTTTTTT
V: TRBV29-1; size: NA; J: TRBJ1-5; length: 14; D: TRBD1; CDR3: CSVEDRDSGQPQHF; DNA: TGCAGCGTTGAAGATCGGGACAGTGGGCAGCCCCAGCATTTT
V: TRBV12-3/TRBV12-4; size: few; J: TRBJ1-4; length: 13; D: NA; CDR3: CASSLAGEEKLFF; DNA: TGTGCCAGCAGTTTAGCAGGGGAGGAAAAACTGTTTTTT
V: TRBV15; size: NA; J: TRBJ1-5; length: 15; D: NA; CDR3: CATSSRGTVNQPQHF; DNA: TGTGCCACCAGCAGTCGCGGGACGGTCAATCAGCCCCAGCATTTT
V: TRBV7-9; size: NA; J: TRBJ2-7; length: 18; D: NA; CDR3: CASSLLASSRGTNYEQYF; DNA: TGTGCCAGCAGCTTACTTGCCAGTAGTAGGGGGACAAATTACGAGCAGTACTTC
V: TRBV10-3; size: NA; J: TRBJ2-3; length: 13; D: NA; CDR3: CASSPPSRDTQYF; DNA: TGTGCCAGCAGCCCCCCCTCGCGAGATACGCAGTATTTT
V: TRBV2; size: NA; J: TRBJ1-6; length: 14; D: NA; CDR3: CASRDPGRSSPLHF; DNA: TGTGCCAGCAGAGATCCGGGACGCAGTTCACCCCTCCACTTT
V: TRBV20-1; size: NA; J: TRBJ2-2; length: 13; D: TRBD1; CDR3: CSARGQGSGELFF; DNA: TGCAGTGCTAGGGGACAGGGGTCCGGGGAGCTGTTTTTT